This paragraph covers one T cell receptor (beta chain) sequence. The antigen remains unidentified. This sample was taken from a study of T cell responses to AZD1222 COVID-19 vaccine. The assay was immunoSEQ multiplex PCR, and TCRdb's table has in-frame clones only and misses some. The sample consists of roughly 120,000 clones, roughly 87% of them appearing once. Germline CDR1 reads SEHNR; CDR2 reads FQNEAQ (reference sequence). This CDR3 region has 15 residues. V lost 0 bases and J 0 bases, leaving 6 bases between the germline ends. Study-level findings and limits: No repertoire was sampled before or during the peak T cell response, only after it. Nearly half of spike-specific TCRs reportedly go after variant regions that carry no mutations. The donor cohort was predominantly white British with a female majority, and clonal diversity may have been underestimated.

This TCR came from an adult in good health. This chain uses TRBV7-9 with TRBJ1-5; no clear D. Sequencing used peripheral blood, obtained on day 0 of AZD1222 vaccination. CDR3 DNA: TGTGCCAGCAGCTTAGCGGGAGGTAGCAATCAGCCCCAGCATTTT. Translated: CASSLAGGSNQPQHF.